This note documents a single T cell receptor beta chain sequence. The CDR3 covers 17 residues. Trimming removed 5 bases from V and 4 bases from J; junction bases left unmatched: 14. The germline V gene has CDR1 LNHNV and CDR2 YYDKDF (reference sequence). These data belong to a study of blood T cell repertoires in COVID-19. The wider study: Both acute and convalescent COVID-19 samples were obtained from the United States, Italy and Spain. Sources were T cells, B-cell-depleted T cells, or PBMCs; the material itself was cDNA or gDNA.

Original methodology: Reference gene primer amplification gave nucleated cell count estimates. Profiling relied on immunoSEQ multiplex PCR, and the TCRdb table lists in-frame clones only, not all of them. That table furnishes V, J and clone size, whereas the DNA furnished D and trimming. This sample carries roughly 20,000 clones, 87% of them seen once, and the ten largest clones take over 6.5%. This clonotype was obtained from a human donor in a cohort sampled during active COVID-19. The donor label of this sample is uncertain. Sequencing was done on a sample of peripheral blood. This rearrangement joins TRBV15 to TRBJ2-5; 9 bases line up with TRBD2. The CDR3: CATSGRPSGNQRETQYF. DNA for the CDR3: TGTGCCACCAGCGGGAGACCTAGCGGGAATCAACGAGAGACCCAGTACTTC.